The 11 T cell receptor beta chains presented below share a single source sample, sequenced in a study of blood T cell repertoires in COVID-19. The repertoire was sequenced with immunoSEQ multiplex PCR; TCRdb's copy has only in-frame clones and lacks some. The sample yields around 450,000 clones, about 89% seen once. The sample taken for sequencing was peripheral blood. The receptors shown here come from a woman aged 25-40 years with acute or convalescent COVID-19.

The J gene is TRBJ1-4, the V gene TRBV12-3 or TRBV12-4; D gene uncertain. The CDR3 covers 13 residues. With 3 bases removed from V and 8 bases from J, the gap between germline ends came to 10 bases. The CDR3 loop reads CASSFGLKEKLFF. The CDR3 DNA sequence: TGTGCCAGCAGTTTCGGGTTGAAGGAAAAACTGTTTTTT.

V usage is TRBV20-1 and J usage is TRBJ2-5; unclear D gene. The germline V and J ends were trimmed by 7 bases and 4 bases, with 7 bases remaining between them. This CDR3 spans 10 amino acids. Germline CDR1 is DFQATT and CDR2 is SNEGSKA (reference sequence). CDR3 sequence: CSVSGETQYF. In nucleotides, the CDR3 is TGCAGTGTATCAGGAGAGACCCAGTACTTC.

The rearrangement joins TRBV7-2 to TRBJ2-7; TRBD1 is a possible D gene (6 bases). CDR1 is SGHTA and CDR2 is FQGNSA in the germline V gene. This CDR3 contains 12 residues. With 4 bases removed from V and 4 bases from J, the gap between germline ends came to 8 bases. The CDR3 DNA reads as TGTGCCAGCAGCTGGACAGCGTACGAGCAGTACTTC. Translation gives CASSWTAYEQYF.

DNA of the CDR3: TGTGCCAGCAAAGAACAGCTTTACACTGAAGCTTTCTTT. Protein product: CASKEQLYTEAFF. The V and J genes are TRBV12-3 or TRBV12-4 and TRBJ1-1; no firm D call. The CDR3 loop spans 13 amino acids. Trimming took 7 bases from V and 3 from J, leaving 12 bases between them.

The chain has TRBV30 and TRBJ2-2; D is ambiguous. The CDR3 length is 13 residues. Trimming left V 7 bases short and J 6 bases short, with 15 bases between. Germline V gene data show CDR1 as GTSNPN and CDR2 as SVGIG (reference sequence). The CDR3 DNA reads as TGTGCCTTTCATAATTTTGCGGCCGGGGAGCTGTTTTTT. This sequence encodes CAFHNFAAGELFF. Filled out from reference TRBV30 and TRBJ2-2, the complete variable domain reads SQTIHQWPATLVQPVGSPLSLECTVEGTSNPNLYWYRQAAGRGLQLLFYSVGIGQISSEVPQNLSASRPQDRQFILSSKKLLLSDSGFYLCAFHNFAAGELFFGEGSRLTVL.

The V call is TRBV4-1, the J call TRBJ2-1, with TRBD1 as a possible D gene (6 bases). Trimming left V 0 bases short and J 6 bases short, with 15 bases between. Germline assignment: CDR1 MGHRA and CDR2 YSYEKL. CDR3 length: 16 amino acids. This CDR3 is CASSQDLGQWGNEQFF. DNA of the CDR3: TGCGCCAGCAGCCAAGATCTAGGACAGTGGGGCAATGAGCAGTTCTTC.

The CDR3 sequence is CSASWLAGGHGETQYF. CDR3 bases: TGCAGTGCTAGTTGGCTAGCGGGGGGGCATGGAGAGACCCAGTACTTC. The chain couples TRBV20-1 to TRBJ2-5; 12 bases map to TRBD2. CDR3 length: 16 residues. Losses at the gene ends were 3 bases for V and 4 bases for J; bases not matched to a gene: 9. The germline gives CDR1 DFQATT, CDR2 SNEGSKA (reference sequence).

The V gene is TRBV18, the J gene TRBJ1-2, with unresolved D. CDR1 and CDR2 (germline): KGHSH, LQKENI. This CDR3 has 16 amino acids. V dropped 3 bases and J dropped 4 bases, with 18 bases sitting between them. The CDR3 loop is CASSPPGLRQSYGYTF. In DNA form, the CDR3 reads TGTGCCAGCTCACCCCCGGGTTTGCGGCAGAGCTATGGCTACACCTTC. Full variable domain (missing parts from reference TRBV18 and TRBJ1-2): NAGVMQNPRHLVRRRGQEARLRCSPMKGHSHVYWYRQLPEEGLKFMVYLQKENIIDESGMPKERFSAEFPKEGPSILRIQQVVRGDSAAYFCASSPPGLRQSYGYTFGSGTRLTVV.

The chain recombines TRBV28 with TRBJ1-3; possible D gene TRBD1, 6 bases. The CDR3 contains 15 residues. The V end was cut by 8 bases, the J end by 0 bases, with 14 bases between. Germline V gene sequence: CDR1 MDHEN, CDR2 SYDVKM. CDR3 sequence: CASCLGGLSGNTIYF. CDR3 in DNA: TGTGCCAGCTGCCTAGGGGGTCTCTCTGGAAACACCATATATTTT. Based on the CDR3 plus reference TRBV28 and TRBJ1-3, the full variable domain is DVKVTQSSRYLVKRTGEKVFLECVQDMDHENMFWYRQDPGLGLRLIYFSYDVKMKEKGDIPEGYSVSREKKERFSLILESASTNQTSMYLCASCLGGLSGNTIYFGEGSWLTVV.

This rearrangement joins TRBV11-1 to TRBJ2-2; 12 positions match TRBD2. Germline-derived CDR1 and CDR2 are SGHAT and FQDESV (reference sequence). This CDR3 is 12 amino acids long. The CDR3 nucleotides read TGTACTAGGACTAGCGGGGCCGGGGAGCTGTTTTTT. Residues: CTRTSGAGELFF.

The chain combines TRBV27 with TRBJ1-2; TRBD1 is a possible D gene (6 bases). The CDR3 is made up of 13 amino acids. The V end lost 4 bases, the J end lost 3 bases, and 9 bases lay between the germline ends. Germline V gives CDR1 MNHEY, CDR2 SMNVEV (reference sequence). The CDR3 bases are TGTGCCAGCAGTTCACAGGGCCACTATGGCTACACCTTC. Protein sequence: CASSSQGHYGYTF.